This T cell receptor (beta chain) was obtained from a study of T cell clonotyping in hematopoietic cell transplantation (dated by TCRdb to the early 2020s). For the study in its entirety: A total of 130 or so blood samples were gathered in the study from approximately 32 consecutive transplant recipients along with their related donors. Recruitment of patients was conducted between 2015 and early 2017, and follow-up was continued until September 2020 or death.

The immunoSEQ assay, a bias-controlled multiplex PCR using V- and J-specific primers, was used to amplify TCR beta CDR3 regions from genomic DNA. A second PCR step added a proprietary barcode and Illumina adapter sequences to the CDR3 amplicons. CDR3 libraries were sequenced on an Illumina MiSeq instrument. Regarding the original processing steps: Export and quality control were handled in immunoSEQ Analyzer 3.0, while downstream analyses relied on R Bioconductor and Immunarch. Only productive rearrangements within the normalized downsampled data set were used in the calculation of repertoire metrics. In the normalized cohort, a clonotype counted as pathologically expanded if the clonotype was larger than 5 templates. The Inverse Simpson Index served as the measure of repertoire diversity. CMV-specificity analyses were carried out on the non-normalized data set to capture all clonotypes. The table was pulled from immuneACCESS by TCRdb, which kept in-frame rearrangements only. Such tables lose some clones; where checked, under half of the loss comes from unresolved V genes, and the rest has no known cause. V, J and clone size are those of that table, while D and trimming were read from the DNA. The sample table records over 25,000 clones; approximately 90% of these occur just once. Around 11% of the sample lies in the top ten.

Read against the paper, the sample's time point label means: 100 days after allo-HCT. Blood from recipients was drawn roughly 28 days before transplant, then again at days 30, 100 and 180 after transplant. Nuclei Lysis Solution was used to extract genomic DNA from fresh or cryopreserved unfractionated peripheral blood mononuclear cells. Overall study outcomes, separate from this receptor: Recipient TCR diversity fell after transplant, with pathologically expanded clonotypes rising progressively from day 30 to day 180. Donor and pretransplant recipient Inverse Simpson Index values predicted broader posttransplant TCR repertoire diversity. Overlap with donor repertoires was found for only a small fraction of recipient repertoires, with over 95% found to appear de novo at the given depth. The sample size was limited, and CD4 and CD8 repertoire contributions could not be separated because cells were not sorted.

Deletion took 4 bases off V and 3 bases off J, with a span of 12 bases between the germline ends. The CDR1 and CDR2 encoded by the germline V gene are MNHNS and SASEGT. Including the terminal cysteine and phenylalanine, the CDR3 comprises 14 residues. The sequence is cut down to CDR3 DNA, 42 bases in frame from base 1. Turning to this clone: Its cognate antigen has yet to be identified. It has no much larger one-base neighbor in the sample; base qualities were not kept.

This receptor chain uses TRBV6-1 and TRBJ1-2; the D gene cannot be resolved reliably. Source: PBMCs, taken 100 days after allogeneic stem cell transplant. The TCR comes from a female patient aged 50-65 years who had an allogeneic stem cell transplant from a related donor, so the T cells may come from the graft donor. Some clones in this sample may be carry-over from other donors' samples. In nucleotide form, the sequence is TGTGCCAGCAGTGTAACCCATCCGGACTATGGCTACACCTTC. It is translated as CASSVTHPDYGYTF.